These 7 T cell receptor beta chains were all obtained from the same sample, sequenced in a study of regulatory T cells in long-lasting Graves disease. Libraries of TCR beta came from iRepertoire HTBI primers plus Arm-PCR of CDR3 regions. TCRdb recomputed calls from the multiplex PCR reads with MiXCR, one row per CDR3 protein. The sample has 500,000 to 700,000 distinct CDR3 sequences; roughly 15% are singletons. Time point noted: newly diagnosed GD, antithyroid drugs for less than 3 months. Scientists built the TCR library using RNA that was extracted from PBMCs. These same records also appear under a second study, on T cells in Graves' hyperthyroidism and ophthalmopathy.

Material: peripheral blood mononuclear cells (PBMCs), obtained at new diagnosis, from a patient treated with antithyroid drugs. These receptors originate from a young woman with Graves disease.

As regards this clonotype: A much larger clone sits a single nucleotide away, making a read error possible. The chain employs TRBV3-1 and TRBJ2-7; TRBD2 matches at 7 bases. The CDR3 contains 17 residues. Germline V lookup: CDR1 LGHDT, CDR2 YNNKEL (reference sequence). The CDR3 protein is CAGSPTVFGGSSYEQYF. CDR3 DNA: TGTGCCGGCAGCCCGACGGTTTTTGGCGGGAGCTCCTACGAGCAGTACTTC.

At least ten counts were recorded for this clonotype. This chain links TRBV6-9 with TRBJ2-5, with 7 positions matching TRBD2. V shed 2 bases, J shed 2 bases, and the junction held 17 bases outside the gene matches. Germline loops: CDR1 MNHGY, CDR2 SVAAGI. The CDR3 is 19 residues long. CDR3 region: CASSYDWVGGSGAQETQYF. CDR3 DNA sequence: TGTGCCAGCAGTTATGATTGGGTGGGGGGGAGCGGCGCGCAAGAGACCCAGTACTTC.

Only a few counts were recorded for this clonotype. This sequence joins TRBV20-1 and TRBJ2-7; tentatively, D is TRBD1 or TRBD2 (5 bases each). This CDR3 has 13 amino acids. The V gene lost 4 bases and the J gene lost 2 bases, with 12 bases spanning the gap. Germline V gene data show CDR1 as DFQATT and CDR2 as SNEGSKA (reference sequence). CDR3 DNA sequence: TGCAGTGCTATCCGGGACCTTCCCTACGAGCAGTACTTC. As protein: CSAIRDLPYEQYF.

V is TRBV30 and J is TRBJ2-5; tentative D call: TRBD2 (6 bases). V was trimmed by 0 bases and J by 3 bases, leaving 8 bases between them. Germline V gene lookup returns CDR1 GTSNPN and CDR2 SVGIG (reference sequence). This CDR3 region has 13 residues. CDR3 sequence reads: CAWSVREKETQYF. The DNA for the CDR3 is TGTGCCTGGAGTGTACGGGAGAAAGAGACCCAGTACTTC.

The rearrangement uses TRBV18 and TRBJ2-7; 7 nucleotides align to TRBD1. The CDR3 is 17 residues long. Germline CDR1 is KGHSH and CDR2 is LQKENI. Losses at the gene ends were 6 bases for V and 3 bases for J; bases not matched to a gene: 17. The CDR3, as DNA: TGTGCCAGCTCCTTCCTGGCCACCGGGACAGACTTCTACGAGCAGTACTTC. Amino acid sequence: CASSFLATGTDFYEQYF. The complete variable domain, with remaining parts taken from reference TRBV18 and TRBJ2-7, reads NAGVMQNPRHLVRRRGQEARLRCSPMKGHSHVYWYRQLPEEGLKFMVYLQKENIIDESGMPKERFSAEFPKEGPSILRIQQVVRGDSAAYFCASSFLATGTDFYEQYFGPGTRLTVT.

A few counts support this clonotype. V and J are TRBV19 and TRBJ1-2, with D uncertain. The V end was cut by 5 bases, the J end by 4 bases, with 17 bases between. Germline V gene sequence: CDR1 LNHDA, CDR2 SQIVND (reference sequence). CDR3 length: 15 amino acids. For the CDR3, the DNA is TGTGCCAGTAGTCTCACTCTAACAGCTCTCTATGGCTACACCTTC. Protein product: CASSLTLTALYGYTF.

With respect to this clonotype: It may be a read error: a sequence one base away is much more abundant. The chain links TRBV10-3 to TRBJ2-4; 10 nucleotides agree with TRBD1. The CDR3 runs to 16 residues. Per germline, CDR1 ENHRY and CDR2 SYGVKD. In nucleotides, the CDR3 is TGTGCCATCAGTGCGACAGGGGGCATCACCAAAAACATTCAGCACTTC. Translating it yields CAISATGGITKNIQHF.